This TCR beta chain was recovered during a study of blood T cell repertoires in COVID-19. On the study more broadly: Acute-phase and convalescent COVID-19 samples originated in the United States, Italy and Spain. The analysed material was cDNA or gDNA that came from T cells, B-cell-depleted T cells, or PBMCs.

The CDR3 extends over 14 amino acids. V shed 3 bases, J shed 5 bases, and the junction held 2 bases outside the gene matches. The germline V gene encodes CDR1 SEHNR and CDR2 FQNEAQ (reference sequence). Original processing methods: Amplification from reference gene primers served as the basis for estimated nucleated cell counts. Only in-frame clones appear in the TCRdb table, and some are missing; sequencing was by immunoSEQ multiplex PCR. The DNA gave D and trimming, while V, J and clone size come from that table. Counted here are around 190,000 clones, around 85% occurring once; the ten biggest clones make up roughly 8.2%.

Sequenced: peripheral blood. This receptor was obtained from a woman between 55 and 75 years old with acute or convalescent COVID-19. The rearrangement links TRBV7-9 to TRBJ1-4; 8 nucleotides agree with TRBD1. The chain's CDR3 is CASSFRGRNEKLFF. CDR3 sequence (DNA): TGTGCCAGCAGCTTCAGGGGGCGAAATGAAAAACTGTTTTTT.